The rows below give T cell receptor beta chains drawn from one sample of a study of cytomegalovirus exposure and HLA in healthy donors. The protocol was immunoSEQ multiplex PCR, while the TCRdb copy is restricted to in-frame clones and leaves out a portion. In the table there are roughly 100,000 clones, about 69% of which are singletons. Material for sequencing was PBMCs. The receptors come from a man aged 40-49 years in good health and CMV-seronegative. Each CDR3 is given with its conserved first and last residue. The D gene is left open where the match is weak. Some rows mark clone size as missing; the rest say once, few, many or name a class of expanded clone.

NA	TRBJ2-5	TRBD1	TRBV28	CASSLFLPLGTAQETQYF	TGTGCCAGCAGTTTATTCCTCCCTCTTGGGACAGCCCAAGAGACCCAGTACTTC
NA	TRBJ2-6	TRBD2	TRBV7-9	CASSYPGGVGANVLTF	TGTGCCAGCAGCTACCCGGGGGGGGTCGGGGCCAACGTCCTGACTTTC
NA	TRBJ2-4	NA	TRBV5-4	CASSLAAITSRDKNIQYF	TGTGCCAGCAGCTTGGCGGCGATCACTAGCCGGGACAAAAACATTCAGTACTTC
NA	TRBJ1-2	NA	TRBV6-5	CASSYSNSYYGYTF	TGTGCCAGCAGTTACTCGAACAGCTACTATGGCTACACCTTC
few	TRBJ2-7	TRBD2	TRBV15	CATSILAGVSYEQYF	TGTGCCACGTCAATACTAGCGGGAGTCTCCTACGAGCAGTACTTC
NA	TRBJ1-5	NA	TRBV7-9	CASSLARGGDQPQHF	TGTGCCAGCAGCTTAGCTAGGGGAGGCGATCAGCCCCAGCATTTT
few	TRBJ2-7	NA	TRBV4-3	CASSQDHDGLKQYF	TGCGCCAGCAGCCAAGATCACGACGGACTGAAGCAGTACTTC
NA	TRBJ1-2	NA	TRBV6-4	CASGLRGDSSGYTF	TGTGCCAGCGGCCTCAGGGGCGATAGTAGCGGCTACACCTTC
NA	TRBJ1-1	NA	TRBV10-1	CASQLGRNTEAFF	TGCGCCAGCCAACTAGGCAGAAACACTGAAGCTTTCTTT
NA	TRBJ1-6	NA	TRBV18	CASSDRNSPLHF	TGTGCCAGCTCAGACAGGAATTCACCCCTCCACTTT
NA	TRBJ2-3	NA	TRBV10-1	CASSELRGGHTQYF	TGCGCCAGCAGTGAGTTGAGGGGAGGCCATACGCAGTATTTT
NA	TRBJ2-5	TRBD2	TRBV6-4	CASSEWLTSGGETQYF	TGTGCCAGCAGTGAGTGGTTGACTAGCGGGGGTGAGACCCAGTACTTC
NA	TRBJ2-7	TRBD1	TRBV6-1	CASIQGGWYEQYF	TGTGCCAGCATACAAGGGGGCTGGTACGAGCAGTACTTC
NA	TRBJ2-7	NA	TRBV19	CASMGGYSYEQYF	TGTGCCAGTATGGGGGGATACTCCTACGAGCAGTACTTC
NA	TRBJ1-5	NA	TRBV10-2	CASSVARVDQPQHF	TGCGCCAGCAGTGTAGCCAGAGTGGATCAGCCCCAGCATTTT
few	TRBJ2-5	NA	TRBV21-1	CASTSRARETQYF	TGTGCCAGCACCAGCAGGGCGCGGGAGACCCAGTACTTC
NA	TRBJ1-2	TRBD1	TRBV19	CASSIGTGIGGYTF	TGTGCCAGTAGTATTGGGACAGGGATCGGCGGCTACACCTTC
NA	TRBJ1-2	TRBD1	TRBV10-3	CAISEEGQGAYGYTF	TGTGCCATCAGTGAGGAGGGACAGGGGGCATATGGCTACACCTTC
NA	TRBJ2-7	TRBD1	TRBV4-3	CASSQDHGTVYEQYF	TGCGCCAGCAGCCAAGATCACGGGACAGTGTACGAGCAGTACTTC
NA	TRBJ2-7	TRBD2	TRBV5-1	CASTMAGVSYEQYF	TGCGCCAGCACTATGGCGGGGGTGTCCTACGAGCAGTACTTC
NA	TRBJ2-7	TRBD2	TRBV19	CASSPRLAGGASYEQYF	TGTGCCAGTAGTCCGCGCCTAGCGGGAGGAGCCTCCTACGAGCAGTACTTC
NA	TRBJ1-1	NA	TRBV27	CASSRRVGYTEAFF	TGTGCCAGCAGCCGCAGGGTTGGGTACACTGAAGCTTTCTTT
NA	TRBJ2-7	TRBD2	TRBV2	CASSPVAGSYEQYF	TGTGCCAGCAGCCCAGTAGCGGGTTCCTACGAGCAGTACTTC